This T cell receptor (beta chain) was recovered during a study of blood T cell repertoires in COVID-19. Turning to the study itself: Sites in the United States, Italy and Spain provided acute and convalescent COVID-19 samples. Sources were T cells, B-cell-depleted T cells, or PBMCs; the material itself was cDNA or gDNA.

As originally analysed: Amplification of reference gene primers was used by the study to estimate nucleated cell counts. Using immunoSEQ multiplex PCR, the repertoire was profiled, and TCRdb retains in-frame clones only, with some absent. V and J calls and clone size follow that table, whereas D and trimming were derived from the DNA. The profile shows roughly 200,000 clones, 65% to 90% of them singletons. V trimming: 3 bases; J trimming: 4 bases; junction bases outside the gene matches: 11. Germline V lookup: CDR1 LNHDA, CDR2 SQIVND (reference sequence). The CDR3 has 16 residues. Input material: peripheral blood. The chain has TRBV19 and TRBJ2-5, with 7 nucleotides matching TRBD2. The origin of this receptor is a human donor in a cohort sampled during active COVID-19. The CDR3 DNA sequence: TGTGCCAGTAGTATCCCCGGAGAGCGCGGGAGAGAGACCCAGTACTTC. It codes for CASSIPGERGRETQYF.